The present TCR beta chain was sequenced within a study of T cell changes during pregnancy in multiple sclerosis. V was clipped by 6 bases and J by 9 bases, with 12 bases between them. The CDR3 consists of 12 residues. Germline V gene lookup returns CDR1 MNHEY and CDR2 SMNVEV (reference sequence). The assay was immunoSEQ multiplex PCR, and TCRdb's table has in-frame clones only and misses some. The sample holds 55,000 to 65,000 clones, roughly 94% seen once. This clonotype originated in a female donor with multiple sclerosis, enrolled in a pregnancy study. This sample comprised CD8+ T cells from peripheral blood mononuclear cells, obtained in the third trimester of pregnancy. The V and J genes are TRBV27 and TRBJ2-1; a possible D gene is TRBD2 (5 bases). CDR3 nucleotide sequence: TGTGCCAGCAGCTGGGGAGCAGGTGAGCAGTTCTTC. This sequence encodes CASSWGAGEQFF.